These T cell receptor beta chains were read from a single sample in a study of PD-1 blockade in classical Hodgkin lymphoma. Sequencing used immunoSEQ multiplex PCR; TCRdb keeps in-frame clones, though not all of them. The sample consists of more than 13,000 clones, roughly 78% of them appearing once. The source was peripheral blood mononuclear cells (PBMCs), collected before the second cycle of nivolumab. These receptors originate from a human donor with classical Hodgkin lymphoma. Both conserved end residues are part of each CDR3. A D gene is named only where the DNA matches it firmly. Rows may omit the clone size; those that give it use once, few, many or a size class.

j_gene: TRBJ2-1
v_gene: TRBV7-2
d_gene: NA
abundance: NA
CDR3nt: TGTGCCAGCAGCTTAGTTGCAGGGTCAGGCCATGAGCAGTTCTTC
CDR3aa: CASSLVAGSGHEQFF

j_gene: TRBJ2-7
v_gene: TRBV9
d_gene: TRBD1
abundance: NA
CDR3nt: TGTGCCAGCAGCGTTCAGGGGGCCGGCGAGCAGTACTTC
CDR3aa: CASSVQGAGEQYF

j_gene: TRBJ2-7
v_gene: TRBV5-1
d_gene: TRBD1
abundance: NA
CDR3nt: TGCGCCAGCAGCTCACAGGGGAGAGCCTACGAGCAGTACTTC
CDR3aa: CASSSQGRAYEQYF

j_gene: TRBJ2-3
v_gene: TRBV11-1
d_gene: TRBD2
abundance: few
CDR3nt: TGTGCCAGCAGCCCCCCCTGGGGGGGGGATACGCAGTATTTT
CDR3aa: CASSPPWGGDTQYF

j_gene: TRBJ2-7
v_gene: TRBV7-2
d_gene: NA
abundance: NA
CDR3nt: TGTGCCAGCAGCTTAAAATACCCCTACGAGCAGTACTTC
CDR3aa: CASSLKYPYEQYF

j_gene: TRBJ1-3
v_gene: TRBV18
d_gene: TRBD1
abundance: NA
CDR3nt: TGTGCCAGCTCACCGATAGGGACAGCTGGAAACACCATATATTTT
CDR3aa: CASSPIGTAGNTIYF

j_gene: TRBJ2-7
v_gene: TRBV5-4
d_gene: TRBD1
abundance: NA
CDR3nt: TGTGCCAGCAGTCGACAGGGCCCGTCAGGTGAGCAGTACTTC
CDR3aa: CASSRQGPSGEQYF

j_gene: TRBJ2-2
v_gene: TRBV7-9
d_gene: TRBD1
abundance: NA
CDR3nt: TGTGCCAGCAGCCAAGGGACAGGGAGAACCGGGGAGCTGTTTTTT
CDR3aa: CASSQGTGRTGELFF

j_gene: TRBJ1-5
v_gene: TRBV30
d_gene: TRBD1
abundance: NA
CDR3nt: TGTGCCTGGACCCTACGGGACAGCAACAATCAGCCCCAGCATTTT
CDR3aa: CAWTLRDSNNQPQHF

j_gene: TRBJ1-2
v_gene: TRBV5-1
d_gene: TRBD1
abundance: NA
CDR3nt: TGCGCCAGCAGCGTCCGGGACAGTCCTCTTTCGAGCTACACCTTC
CDR3aa: CASSVRDSPLSSYTF

j_gene: TRBJ1-2
v_gene: TRBV5-5
d_gene: NA
abundance: NA
CDR3nt: TGTGCCAGCAGCCCGTACGGGGCGGGTATTTCCTATGGCTACACCTTC
CDR3aa: CASSPYGAGISYGYTF

j_gene: TRBJ1-2
v_gene: TRBV18
d_gene: TRBD1
abundance: NA
CDR3nt: TGTGCCAGCTCAGACCACCGACAGGGTTTCGACTATGGCTACACCTTC
CDR3aa: CASSDHRQGFDYGYTF

j_gene: TRBJ2-5
v_gene: TRBV5-1
d_gene: TRBD1
abundance: NA
CDR3nt: TGCGCCAGCAGCCGTAACGGACAGGGGGCAAAAGAGACCCAGTACTTC
CDR3aa: CASSRNGQGAKETQYF

j_gene: TRBJ2-3
v_gene: TRBV5-6
d_gene: NA
abundance: medium-sized
CDR3nt: TGTGCCAGCAGCTTGGGACTATCCCCTAACACAGATACGCAGTATTTT
CDR3aa: CASSLGLSPNTDTQYF

j_gene: TRBJ1-3
v_gene: TRBV19
d_gene: NA
abundance: few
CDR3nt: TGTGCCAGTAGTATTCCCCCCCGGACGCCGGGAAACACCATATATTTT
CDR3aa: CASSIPPRTPGNTIYF

j_gene: TRBJ1-2
v_gene: TRBV5-5
d_gene: NA
abundance: NA
CDR3nt: TGTGCCAGCAGCTTTAATATAAAGACAGGAGGAACGGGAACCTTC
CDR3aa: CASSFNIKTGGTGTF

j_gene: TRBJ2-3
v_gene: TRBV7-7
d_gene: NA
abundance: NA
CDR3nt: TGTGCTAGCAGCTTTGGTAGCACAGATACGCAGTATTTT
CDR3aa: CASSFGSTDTQYF

j_gene: TRBJ2-1
v_gene: TRBV10-3
d_gene: NA
abundance: NA
CDR3nt: TGTGCCATCAGTACTCCCTCTTTAACCTACAATGAGCAGTTCTTC
CDR3aa: CAISTPSLTYNEQFF

j_gene: TRBJ1-2
v_gene: TRBV19
d_gene: TRBD1
abundance: NA
CDR3nt: TGTGCCAGTAGTATGACGGGACAGGGCTATGGCTACACCTTC
CDR3aa: CASSMTGQGYGYTF

j_gene: TRBJ2-3
v_gene: TRBV7-6
d_gene: NA
abundance: few
CDR3nt: TGTGCCAGCAGCTTAGGAGGCCTCACAGATACGCAGTATTTT
CDR3aa: CASSLGGLTDTQYF

j_gene: TRBJ1-2
v_gene: TRBV28
d_gene: NA
abundance: few
CDR3nt: TGTGCCAGCAGACCCCTTGAGGGGGGCTACACCTTC
CDR3aa: CASRPLEGGYTF

j_gene: TRBJ2-2
v_gene: TRBV28
d_gene: NA
abundance: few
CDR3nt: TGTGCCAGCAGTTCAGGGGGGCTAGCGGCGAACACCGGGGAGCTGTTTTTT
CDR3aa: CASSSGGLAANTGELFF

j_gene: TRBJ2-1
v_gene: TRBV4-2
d_gene: TRBD2
abundance: NA
CDR3nt: TGTGCCAGCAGCCAAGTCGGAGCGGGATTTGGGAATGAGCAGTTCTTC
CDR3aa: CASSQVGAGFGNEQFF

j_gene: TRBJ1-4
v_gene: TRBV11-2
d_gene: NA
abundance: NA
CDR3nt: TGTGCCAGCAGCTCCCAGATTACCAAGGGAGAAAAACTGTTTTTT
CDR3aa: CASSSQITKGEKLFF

j_gene: TRBJ2-3
v_gene: TRBV18
d_gene: NA
abundance: few
CDR3nt: TGTGCCAGCTCACCGTCAGGGACCCTGCCAGATACGCAGTATTTT
CDR3aa: CASSPSGTLPDTQYF

j_gene: TRBJ2-1
v_gene: TRBV7-9
d_gene: NA
abundance: NA
CDR3nt: TGTGCCAGCAGCTTAAAGTGGGGGTTGAGCTCCTACAATGAGCAGTTCTTC
CDR3aa: CASSLKWGLSSYNEQFF

j_gene: TRBJ1-1
v_gene: TRBV6-1
d_gene: TRBD1
abundance: NA
CDR3nt: TGTGCCAGCAGTATTGGACAGGGGTATCACACTGAAGCTTTCTTT
CDR3aa: CASSIGQGYHTEAFF

j_gene: TRBJ1-6
v_gene: TRBV15
d_gene: NA
abundance: NA
CDR3nt: TGTGCCACCAGCAACCCGGGTCATGATTCACCCCTCCACTTT
CDR3aa: CATSNPGHDSPLHF

j_gene: TRBJ2-6
v_gene: TRBV4-3
d_gene: NA
abundance: NA
CDR3nt: TGCGCCAGCAGCCCCATTTCTGGGGCCAACGTCCTGACTTTC
CDR3aa: CASSPISGANVLTF

j_gene: TRBJ1-1
v_gene: TRBV5-8
d_gene: NA
abundance: NA
CDR3nt: TGTGCCAGCAGCTTGGCGACAGAAGCTTTCTTT
CDR3aa: CASSLATEAFF

j_gene: TRBJ2-3
v_gene: TRBV7-9
d_gene: NA
abundance: NA
CDR3nt: TGTGCCAGCAGCCCGAGACAGGGCACAGATACGCAGTATTTT
CDR3aa: CASSPRQGTDTQYF

j_gene: TRBJ1-1
v_gene: TRBV18
d_gene: NA
abundance: few
CDR3nt: TGTGCCAGCTCAACTAAAAGGTGGGGCACTGAAGCTTTCTTT
CDR3aa: CASSTKRWGTEAFF

j_gene: TRBJ2-7
v_gene: TRBV6-6
d_gene: NA
abundance: NA
CDR3nt: TGTGCCAGCAGCCCCCGTTGGTTTAGGGGCGAGCAGTACTTC
CDR3aa: CASSPRWFRGEQYF

j_gene: TRBJ1-5
v_gene: TRBV19
d_gene: NA
abundance: NA
CDR3nt: TGTGCCAGTAGTATCTTAGGCAGGGGCGGCAATCAGCCCCAGCATTTT
CDR3aa: CASSILGRGGNQPQHF

j_gene: TRBJ2-2
v_gene: TRBV10-3
d_gene: TRBD2
abundance: few
CDR3nt: TGTGCCATCAGTGGTTCGGCGGGGGGGAACACCGGGGAGCTGTTTTTT
CDR3aa: CAISGSAGGNTGELFF

j_gene: TRBJ1-4
v_gene: TRBV18
d_gene: NA
abundance: NA
CDR3nt: TGTGCCAGCTCACGACTGGGACTGTATAATGAAAAACTGTTTTTT
CDR3aa: CASSRLGLYNEKLFF

j_gene: TRBJ1-1
v_gene: TRBV6-5
d_gene: TRBD1
abundance: once
CDR3nt: TGTGCCAGCACTCCCTACAGGGGCGGGAACACTGAAGCTTTCTTT
CDR3aa: CASTPYRGGNTEAFF

j_gene: TRBJ2-3
v_gene: TRBV11-1
d_gene: NA
abundance: NA
CDR3nt: TGTGCCAGCAGCTTACCACGACAGGGGAGGGGATCGGATACGCAGTATTTT
CDR3aa: CASSLPRQGRGSDTQYF

j_gene: TRBJ2-5
v_gene: TRBV27
d_gene: TRBD2
abundance: NA
CDR3nt: TGTGCCAGCAGTTTATCGGGACTAGCGGGGGGCCGCCAAGAGACCCAGTACTTC
CDR3aa: CASSLSGLAGGRQETQYF

j_gene: TRBJ1-1
v_gene: TRBV28
d_gene: NA
abundance: NA
CDR3nt: TGTGCCAGCAGTTTGTGGCCCACTGAAGCTTTCTTT
CDR3aa: CASSLWPTEAFF

j_gene: TRBJ2-5
v_gene: TRBV7-8
d_gene: NA
abundance: NA
CDR3nt: TGTGCCAGCAGCCGTTATCTCTGGCTAAACTTC
CDR3aa: CASSRYLWLNF

j_gene: TRBJ1-1
v_gene: TRBV7-6
d_gene: NA
abundance: once
CDR3nt: TGTGCCAGCAGCTTACAGATGAACACTGAAGCTTTCTTT
CDR3aa: CASSLQMNTEAFF

j_gene: TRBJ2-4
v_gene: TRBV28
d_gene: NA
abundance: once
CDR3nt: TGTGCCAGCAGTTTATCAGGGGGGGCTTACATTCAGTACTTC
CDR3aa: CASSLSGGAYIQYF

j_gene: TRBJ1-5
v_gene: TRBV27
d_gene: NA
abundance: medium-sized
CDR3nt: TGTGCCAGCAGTTTTCTACCGCTCTTAAATCAGCCCCAGCATTTT
CDR3aa: CASSFLPLLNQPQHF

j_gene: TRBJ2-5
v_gene: TRBV10-2
d_gene: NA
abundance: few
CDR3nt: TGCGCCAGCACTAGGTCCCCCCGAGCGAGGTACCAAGAGACCCAGTACTTC
CDR3aa: CASTRSPRARYQETQYF

j_gene: TRBJ1-6
v_gene: TRBV19
d_gene: NA
abundance: few
CDR3nt: TGTGCCAGTAGTATGGAGTGGCAGGGTATATCACCCCTCCACTTT
CDR3aa: CASSMEWQGISPLHF

j_gene: TRBJ1-3
v_gene: TRBV4-3
d_gene: NA
abundance: NA
CDR3nt: TGCGCCAGCAGCCAAGATCTTAGGGGTCACTCTGGAAACACCATATATTTT
CDR3aa: CASSQDLRGHSGNTIYF

j_gene: TRBJ2-5
v_gene: TRBV5-4
d_gene: NA
abundance: medium-sized
CDR3nt: TGTGCCAGCAGCTTAATGAACGAAGAGACCCAGTACTTC
CDR3aa: CASSLMNEETQYF

j_gene: TRBJ1-6
v_gene: TRBV6-5
d_gene: NA
abundance: NA
CDR3nt: TGTGCCAGCAGTTACTCTCAGGGAGTCAATTCACCCCTCCACTTT
CDR3aa: CASSYSQGVNSPLHF

j_gene: TRBJ2-1
v_gene: TRBV10-3
d_gene: TRBD2
abundance: medium-sized
CDR3nt: TGTGCCATCAGTGAGTCGAGGGCTAGCGGGGACAACAATGAGCAGTTCTTC
CDR3aa: CAISESRASGDNNEQFF

j_gene: TRBJ1-5
v_gene: TRBV28
d_gene: TRBD1
abundance: few
CDR3nt: TGTGCCAGCAGCTCCGGACAGGGCCTAGGCAATCAGCCCCAGCATTTT
CDR3aa: CASSSGQGLGNQPQHF

j_gene: TRBJ1-3
v_gene: TRBV7-2
d_gene: NA
abundance: NA
CDR3nt: TGTGCCAGCAGCTTAGTGGGGTCTGGAAACACCATATATTTT
CDR3aa: CASSLVGSGNTIYF

j_gene: TRBJ1-1
v_gene: TRBV6-5
d_gene: NA
abundance: NA
CDR3nt: TGTGCCAGCAGTTACGCGACTGATCCCAACACTGAAGCTTTCTTT
CDR3aa: CASSYATDPNTEAFF

j_gene: TRBJ1-5
v_gene: TRBV2
d_gene: NA
abundance: NA
CDR3nt: TGTGCCAGCAGTGTAGGCCAGGGAGGGAATCAGCCCCAGCATTTT
CDR3aa: CASSVGQGGNQPQHF